One T cell receptor (beta chain) is described in this entry. The data belong to a study of shared clonotypes between healthy human individuals. V gave up 3 bases and J gave up 7 bases; unmatched junction bases: 4. This CDR3 is built from 14 residues. Germline V gene lookup returns CDR1 MDHEN and CDR2 SYDVKM. How the authors handled the data: Filtering was not the same, since immunoSEQ gave junction-only sequences without quality scores. The data were produced by immunoSEQ multiplex PCR, yet TCRdb's version contains in-frame clones alone and is incomplete. The V and J calls and clone size are taken from that table; D and trimming were inferred from the DNA. The table includes a few million clones, about nine tenths detected once.

The source material was naive CD4+ T cells from PBMCs. Subset: CD45RA+ positively selected. The rearrangement joins TRBV28 to TRBJ1-2, with TRBD1 matching over 11 bases. This TCR derives from a young man in good health. Some clones in this sample may be carry-over from other donors' samples. CDR3 amino acids: CASSFPGQGVGYTF. The DNA for the CDR3 is TGTGCCAGCAGTTTCCCGGGACAGGGGGTTGGCTACACCTTC.